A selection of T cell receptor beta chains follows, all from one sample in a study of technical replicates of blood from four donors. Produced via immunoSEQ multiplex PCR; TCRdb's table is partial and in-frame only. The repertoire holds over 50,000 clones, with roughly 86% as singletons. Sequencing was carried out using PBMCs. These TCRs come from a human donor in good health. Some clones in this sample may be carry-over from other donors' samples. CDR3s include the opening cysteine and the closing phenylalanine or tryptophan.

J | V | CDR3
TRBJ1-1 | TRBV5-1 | CASSFLTGQATEAFF
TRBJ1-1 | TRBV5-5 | CASSLNRGDGTEAFF
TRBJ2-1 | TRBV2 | CASSGIPASYNEQFF
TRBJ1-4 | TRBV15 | CATSRDQGANEKLFF
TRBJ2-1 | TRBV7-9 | CASDGGGGVQAFYNEQFF
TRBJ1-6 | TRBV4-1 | CASSPNARRFLYNSPLHF
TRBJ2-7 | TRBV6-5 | CASGSPGQGAGEQYF
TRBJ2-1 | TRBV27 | CASSFSRGGSYNEQFF
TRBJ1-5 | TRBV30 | CAWSPDNGMQPQHF
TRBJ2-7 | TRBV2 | CASSERGAVTGEQYF
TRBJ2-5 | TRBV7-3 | CASSLSGTQETQYF
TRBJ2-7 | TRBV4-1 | CASSQQEGLVAYEQYF
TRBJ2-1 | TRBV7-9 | CASSYITSYHEQFF
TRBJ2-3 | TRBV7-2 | CASSPIPGLAGGTDTQYF
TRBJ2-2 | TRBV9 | CASSGELSTGELFF
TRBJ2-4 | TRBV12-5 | CASGFSVTNIQYF
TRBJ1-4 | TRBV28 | CASSTTGTGLEKLFF
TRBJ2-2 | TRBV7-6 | CASSPGVAEDTGELFF
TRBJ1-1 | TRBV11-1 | CASRPRTMNTEAFF
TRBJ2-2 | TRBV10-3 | CAISSGTSGTSGELFF
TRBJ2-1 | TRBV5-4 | CASRLGQDTYNEQFF
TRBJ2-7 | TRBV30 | CAWGGDRGRAHEQYF
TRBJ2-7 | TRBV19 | CASSTPGQLTYEQYF
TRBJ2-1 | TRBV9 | CASSDLGNSYNEQFF
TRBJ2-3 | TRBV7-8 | CASSRQGTTDTQYF
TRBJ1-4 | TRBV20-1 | CSASLFEKLFF
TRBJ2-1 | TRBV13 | CASSLEGGSEGSYNEQFF
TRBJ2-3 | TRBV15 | CATSRDRAGRGYTDTQYF
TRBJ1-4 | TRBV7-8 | CASSLGQQRVANEKLFF
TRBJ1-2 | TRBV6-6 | CASSPGRYGYTF
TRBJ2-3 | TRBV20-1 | CGGTSTDTQYF
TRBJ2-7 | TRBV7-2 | CASSLVMTSSSYEQYF
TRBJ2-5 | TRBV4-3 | CASSQALGTGGGQQETQYF
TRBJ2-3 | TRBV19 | CASSMSTPSPGFTDTQYF
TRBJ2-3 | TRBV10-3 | CAISDSAGLLRAQYF
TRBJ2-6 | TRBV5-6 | CASSRGQANVLTF
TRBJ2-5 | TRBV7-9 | CASSASGGAETQYF
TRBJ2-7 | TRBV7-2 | CASSLKASGGASGEQYF
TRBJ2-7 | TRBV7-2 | CASSLGTSLSEQYF
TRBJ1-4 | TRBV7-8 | CASSFPRQGGGTNEKLFF
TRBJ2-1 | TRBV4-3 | CASSNFNGGNNEQFF
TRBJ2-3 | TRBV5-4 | CASSSGVGSRSTDTQYF
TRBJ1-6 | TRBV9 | CASSGQGAVRTLHF
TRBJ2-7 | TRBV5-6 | CASSGGLAGGAYEQYF
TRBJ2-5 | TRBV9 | CASSLDRGGETQYF
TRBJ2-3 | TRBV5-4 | CASSSSGGADTQYF
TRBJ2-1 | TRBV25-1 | CASKQQGAVNEQFF
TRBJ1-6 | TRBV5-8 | CASSRDGYNSPLHF